These 13 T cell receptor beta chains originate from one sample sequenced in a study of cytomegalovirus exposure and HLA in healthy donors. PCR used 60 Vbeta primers and 13 Jbeta primers. Clones were read by immunoSEQ multiplex PCR, and TCRdb kept only the in-frame ones, dropping some. The data show approximately 97,000 clones, 79% seen once. Sequencing used PBMCs. The receptors come from a male donor in good health and CMV-seropositive.

The chain carries TRBV4-3 and TRBJ1-2; TRBD1 matches at 7 bases. CDR3 length: 17 residues. Germline V gene data show CDR1 as LGHNA and CDR2 as YSLEER. The J segment lost 3 bases and the V segment lost 1 base, leaving 11 bases of the junction unmatched. The CDR3 loop reads CASSQASPGGLYYGYTF. The CDR3, as DNA: TGCGCCAGCAGCCAAGCATCGCCAGGGGGACTCTACTATGGCTACACCTTC.

This chain connects TRBV29-1 to TRBJ1-1; 9 bases line up with TRBD1. The germline CDR1 and CDR2 sequences are SQVTM and ANQGSEA. Trimming cost V 7 bases and J 1 base; bases outside gene matches: 4. The CDR3 contains 13 residues. The CDR3 protein is CSARQGENTEAFF. The CDR3 DNA sequence: TGCAGCGCGAGACAGGGGGAGAACACTGAAGCTTTCTTT.

In its sample, this clone was seen once. The CDR3 nucleotides read TGCAGCGTTGAGATAGCAGGGGGCATGGGGGAGCAGTACTTC. Its protein is CSVEIAGGMGEQYF. This rearrangement joins TRBV29-1 to TRBJ2-7, with 8 bases lining up with TRBD1. The CDR3 loop spans 14 amino acids. With 3 bases clipped from V and 7 bases from J, the junction kept 11 bases outside the gene matches. The germline V gene encodes CDR1 SQVTM and CDR2 ANQGSEA.

The J gene is TRBJ1-1, the V gene TRBV30; 10 positions match TRBD1. V dropped 4 bases and J dropped 0; count of bases not matched to a gene: 2. Germline loops: CDR1 GTSNPN, CDR2 SVGIG (reference sequence). This CDR3 contains 14 residues. CDR3 nucleotides: TGTGCCTGGAAGGGACAGGGGATGAACACTGAAGCTTTCTTT. This encodes CAWKGQGMNTEAFF.

The rearrangement joins TRBV7-2 to TRBJ2-1; possibly TRBD1 for D (6 bases). Germline CDR1 reads SGHTA; CDR2 reads FQGNSA. This CDR3 region has 14 residues. The V gene lost 4 bases and the J gene lost 6 bases, with 13 bases spanning the gap. The chain's CDR3 is CASSSDPRGNEQFF. The DNA for the CDR3 is TGTGCCAGCAGCTCAGACCCCAGGGGCAATGAGCAGTTCTTC.

The rearrangement uses TRBV7-8 and TRBJ1-2, with D uncertain. The ends were cut back, 3 bases at V and 2 bases at J, with 7 bases in the middle. Germline assignment: CDR1 SGHVS and CDR2 FQNEAQ. The CDR3 consists of 13 residues. This CDR3 reads CASSLELNYGYTF. The DNA of the CDR3 is TGTGCCAGCAGCTTGGAGTTGAACTATGGCTACACCTTC.

The CDR3 sequence is CASSFGTGINGYTF. The CDR3 DNA reads as TGCGCCAGCAGCTTCGGGACAGGGATTAATGGCTACACCTTC. The chain uses TRBV5-1 and TRBJ1-2; 9 bases fit TRBD1. Germline V gene sequence: CDR1 SGHRS, CDR2 YFSETQ. The CDR3 contains 14 residues. V gave up 2 bases and J gave up 6 bases; unmatched junction bases: 5.

This sequence joins TRBV18 and TRBJ2-7; D may be TRBD2 (6 bases). Germline V CDR1 and CDR2: KGHSH, LQKENI. This CDR3 contains 13 residues. V dropped 2 bases and J dropped 2 bases, with 7 bases sitting between them. The CDR3 DNA reads TGTGCCAGCTCACCAACGGGGGCCTACGAGCAGTACTTC. Its protein is CASSPTGAYEQYF.

V is TRBV19 and J is TRBJ1-2; 8 nucleotides match TRBD1. In germline, CDR1 is LNHDA, CDR2 SQIVND (reference sequence). The CDR3 totals 15 residues. V lost 5 bases and J lost 8; bases outside the gene matches: 13. CDR3 DNA sequence: TGTGCCAGTAGTGCGGCAGCAGGGGGCGCAGGAGGCTACACCTTC. It translates to CASSAAAGGAGGYTF.

This clone appeared once. The gene calls are TRBV5-1 and TRBJ1-4, with a possible D match to TRBD1 (5 bases). The CDR3 covers 16 residues. The V and J ends lost 0 bases and 7 bases respectively, with 16 bases between them. Germline V gives CDR1 SGHRS, CDR2 YFSETQ. CDR3 bases: TGCGCCAGCAGCTTGGCCTTCGGCAGGGAGGGTGAAAAACTGTTTTTT. Residues: CASSLAFGREGEKLFF.

The chain is built from TRBV2 and TRBJ1-5; D remains ambiguous. Trimming shortened V by 8 bases and J by 2 bases, and 16 bases separated the two germline ends. From germline, CDR1 is SNHLY and CDR2 FYNNEI. The CDR3 totals 15 residues. The CDR3 DNA is TGTGCCAGCGGTGGACCGGGTAGCGGCAATCAGCCCCAGCATTTT. Its translation is CASGGPGSGNQPQHF.

The chain has TRBV4-3 and TRBJ1-1, with 11 bases identical to TRBD1. J gave up 5 bases and V 4 bases, and 9 bases lay outside the gene matches. The length of the CDR3 is 16 residues. Germline CDR1 and CDR2: LGHNA and YSLEER. The CDR3 DNA follows: TGCGCCAGCAGCCCCGGGACAGGGGGTCTCGGTACTGAAGCTTTCTTT. Translated: CASSPGTGGLGTEAFF.

This clone was found a few times. CDR3 sequence reads: CASSQDSAGGQYF. In nucleotides, the CDR3 is TGCGCCAGCAGCCAAGATTCAGCGGGGGGTCAGTACTTC. V and J are TRBV4-1 and TRBJ2-4; 9 bases line up with TRBD2. CDR1 MGHRA and CDR2 YSYEKL come from the germline V gene. V lost 0 bases, J lost 12 bases, and 3 bases stayed unmatched. This CDR3 is built from 13 residues.